This TCR beta chain comes out of a study of cytomegalovirus exposure and HLA in healthy donors. Across the study: Previous work identified roughly 120 million unique TCR beta sequences from some 170 million T cells.

V lost 9 bases to trimming and J lost 3 bases, with 8 bases between them. Per germline, CDR1 SGHAT and CDR2 FQNNGV. The length of the CDR3 is 11 residues. The primer mix had 60 Vbeta and 13 Jbeta primers. Profiling relied on immunoSEQ multiplex PCR, and the TCRdb table lists in-frame clones only, not all of them. The sample contains about 160,000 clones, about three quarters of which appear only once. General study findings and limits: Data from an earlier analysis indicated that most TCR beta V segments were productive either about 87% or about 30% of the time.

In its sample, this clone was seen a few times. Its target is not known. The J gene is TRBJ1-1, the V gene TRBV11-2; D is uncertain. The clonotype comes from a woman between 35 and 50 years old in good health and CMV-seronegative. Source material: PBMCs. CDR3 coding DNA: TGTGCCAGTCTGGACTACACTGAAGCTTTCTTT. Translating it yields CASLDYTEAFF.